The 7 T cell receptor beta chains presented below share a single source sample, sequenced in a study of OX40 agonist ivuxolimab in advanced cancers. Profiling relied on immunoSEQ multiplex PCR, and the TCRdb table lists in-frame clones only, not all of them. The sample contains approximately 90,000 clones, around 85% of which appear only once. Sequenced material: CD4+ or CD8+ T cells sorted from blood, taken in a trial of the OX40 agonist ivuxolimab. These receptors all come from an adult with an advanced solid tumor such as melanoma, head and neck, liver or kidney cancer.

The chain carries TRBV18 and TRBJ2-1, with no clear D. The V and J ends lost 4 bases and 6 bases respectively, with 7 bases between them. CDR3 length: 12 residues. Germline V gene lookup returns CDR1 KGHSH and CDR2 LQKENI. The DNA for the CDR3 is TGTGCCAGCTCACAAGTTCGCAATGAGCAGTTCTTC. Protein sequence: CASSQVRNEQFF.

The chain couples TRBV9 to TRBJ1-1; D unclear. CDR3 size: 14 residues. Germline V gives CDR1 SGDLS, CDR2 YYNGEE. Trimming stripped 2 bases from V and 5 bases from J, with 13 bases between. The CDR3: CASSVEGWLTEAFF. DNA of the CDR3: TGTGCCAGCAGCGTCGAGGGTTGGTTGACTGAAGCTTTCTTT.

V gene TRBV7-3 combines with J gene TRBJ2-6; TRBD1 is a possible D gene (5 bases). Germline CDR1 is SGHTA and CDR2 is FQGTGA. Trimming removed 5 bases from V and 0 bases from J, with 8 bases in between. The CDR3 sequence is 15 residues long. Here the CDR3 reads CASSNRNSGANVLTF. The CDR3 DNA sequence: TGTGCCAGCAGCAACAGGAACTCTGGGGCCAACGTCCTGACTTTC.

The rearrangement uses TRBV7-9 and TRBJ2-3; TRBD2 matches at 9 bases. CDR1 and CDR2 from the germline V gene are SEHNR and FQNEAQ (reference sequence). The CDR3 extends over 17 amino acids. With V trimmed by 1 base and J by 1 base, 6 bases remained unmatched. The CDR3 region has the DNA TGTGCCAGCAGCTTAGGGGTTAGCGGGGGTGGCACAGATACGCAGTATTTT. Translating it yields CASSLGVSGGGTDTQYF.

The chain carries TRBV25-1 and TRBJ1-4; TRBD1 agrees at 11 bases. Unmatched junction bases numbered 7, after V lost 3 bases and J lost 13 bases. CDR1 is MGHDK, CDR2 SYGVNS, per germline. CDR3 length: 14 amino acids. CDR3 residues: CASSDGTGGLGLFF. The CDR3 bases are TGTGCCAGCAGTGACGGGACAGGGGGTCTTGGACTGTTTTTT.

This sequence joins TRBV5-1 and TRBJ1-2, with 7 bases that match TRBD1. The CDR3 length is 13 residues. Germline V CDR1 and CDR2: SGHRS, YFSETQ. V gave up 2 bases and J gave up 8 bases; unmatched junction bases: 6. CDR3 amino acids: CASSFEGAGGYTF. The CDR3 DNA reads as TGCGCCAGCAGCTTCGAGGGGGCAGGGGGCTACACCTTC.

DNA of the CDR3: TGTGCCAGCTCACCACGGACAGTCGAATCGGCGTGGAATGAAAAACTGTTTTTT. The encoded protein is CASSPRTVESAWNEKLFF. The rearrangement uses TRBV18 and TRBJ1-4; a possible D gene is TRBD1 (6 bases). Trimming took off 1 base at V and 5 bases at J, with 20 bases between the two ends. The CDR3 sequence is 18 residues long. The germline V gene has CDR1 KGHSH and CDR2 LQKENI. The variable domain in full, completed from reference TRBV18 and TRBJ1-4, reads NAGVMQNPRHLVRRRGQEARLRCSPMKGHSHVYWYRQLPEEGLKFMVYLQKENIIDESGMPKERFSAEFPKEGPSILRIQQVVRGDSAAYFCASSPRTVESAWNEKLFFGSGTQLSVL.